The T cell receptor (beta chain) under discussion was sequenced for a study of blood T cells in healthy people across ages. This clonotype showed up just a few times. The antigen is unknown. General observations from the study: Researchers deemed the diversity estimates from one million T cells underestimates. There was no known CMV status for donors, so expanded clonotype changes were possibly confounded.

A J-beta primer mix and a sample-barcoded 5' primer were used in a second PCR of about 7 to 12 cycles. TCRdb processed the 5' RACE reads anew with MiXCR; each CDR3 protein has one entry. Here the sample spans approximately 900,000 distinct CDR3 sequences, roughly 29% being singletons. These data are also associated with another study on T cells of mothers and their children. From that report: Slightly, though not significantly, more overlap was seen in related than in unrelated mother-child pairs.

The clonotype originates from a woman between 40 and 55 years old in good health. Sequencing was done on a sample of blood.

The DNA of the CDR3 is TGTGCCACCAGCGGAACGACAGGGGGCCACACTGAAGCTTTCTTT. Amino acid sequence: CATSGTTGGHTEAFF. J is TRBJ1-1 and V is TRBV15, with 10 bases identical to TRBD1. This CDR3 is 15 amino acids long. Germline V gene sequence: CDR1 LNHNV, CDR2 YYDKDF (reference sequence). After removal of 5 bases from V and 3 bases from J, the junction contained 6 bases not matched to a gene. Full variable domain (missing parts from reference TRBV15 and TRBJ1-1): DAMVIQNPRYQVTQFGKPVTLSCSQTLNHNVMYWYQQKSSQAPKLLFHYYDKDFNNEADTPDNFQSRRPNTSFCFLDIRSPGLGDTAMYLCATSGTTGGHTEAFFGQGTRLTVV.